This entry is about one T cell receptor (beta chain). The sample belongs to a study of T cell clusters in autoimmune cytopenias. TRB was amplified by touch-down multiplex PCR, primer pools A and B combined. TCRdb processed the multiplex PCR reads again and assigns one entry to each CDR3 protein, with no DNA. Its table records some 4,900 distinct CDR3 sequences. Germline values: CDR1 SGHDT, CDR2 YYEEEE. The CDR3 is 17 amino acids. TRB was amplified from about 250 ng of peripheral blood genomic DNA per sample. This same sample was also taken into another study, of T cell repertoires in aging, cancer and after chemotherapy. That paper adds: Six age groups, ranging from 30 or younger to 70 or older, included the donors.

The V gene is TRBV5-6, the J gene TRBJ2-3; the TRBD2 assignment by TCRdb is unverifiable without DNA. Sequencing input: peripheral blood. This receptor was taken from a human donor with chronic lymphocytic leukemia. The donor label of this sample is uncertain. CDR3 in amino acids: CASSLFGGGVRIDTQYF.